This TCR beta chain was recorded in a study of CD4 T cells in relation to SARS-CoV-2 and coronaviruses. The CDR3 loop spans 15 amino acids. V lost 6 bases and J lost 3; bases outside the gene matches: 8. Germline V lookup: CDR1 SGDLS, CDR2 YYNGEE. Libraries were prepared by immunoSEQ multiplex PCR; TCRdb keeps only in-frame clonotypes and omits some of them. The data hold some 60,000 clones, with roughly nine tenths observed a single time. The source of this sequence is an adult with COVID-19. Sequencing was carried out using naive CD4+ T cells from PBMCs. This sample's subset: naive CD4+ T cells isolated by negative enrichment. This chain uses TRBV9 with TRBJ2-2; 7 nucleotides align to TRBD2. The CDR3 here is CASTVGGDHTGELFF. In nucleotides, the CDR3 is TGTGCCAGCACCGTGGGGGGGGATCACACCGGGGAGCTGTTTTTT.